The entry that follows covers one T cell receptor (beta chain) sequence. CDR1 and CDR2 (germline): SGHVS, FQNEAQ. Trimming shortened V by 4 bases and J by 0 bases, and 16 bases separated the two germline ends. The CDR3 sequence is 17 residues long. This entry belongs to a study of blood T cell repertoires in COVID-19. Method: immunoSEQ multiplex PCR; TCRdb's copy keeps in-frame clones and lacks some. The sample holds approximately 18,000 clones, under 90% seen once. The clonotype originates from a human donor with active COVID-19. The donor label of this sample is uncertain. V usage is TRBV7-8 and J usage is TRBJ1-3; tentatively, D is TRBD1 (6 bases). The sequenced sample consisted of peripheral blood. The CDR3 loop is CASSSATGEFSGNTIYF. Here the CDR3 DNA reads TGTGCCAGCAGCTCGGCGACAGGCGAGTTCTCTGGAAACACCATATATTTT.